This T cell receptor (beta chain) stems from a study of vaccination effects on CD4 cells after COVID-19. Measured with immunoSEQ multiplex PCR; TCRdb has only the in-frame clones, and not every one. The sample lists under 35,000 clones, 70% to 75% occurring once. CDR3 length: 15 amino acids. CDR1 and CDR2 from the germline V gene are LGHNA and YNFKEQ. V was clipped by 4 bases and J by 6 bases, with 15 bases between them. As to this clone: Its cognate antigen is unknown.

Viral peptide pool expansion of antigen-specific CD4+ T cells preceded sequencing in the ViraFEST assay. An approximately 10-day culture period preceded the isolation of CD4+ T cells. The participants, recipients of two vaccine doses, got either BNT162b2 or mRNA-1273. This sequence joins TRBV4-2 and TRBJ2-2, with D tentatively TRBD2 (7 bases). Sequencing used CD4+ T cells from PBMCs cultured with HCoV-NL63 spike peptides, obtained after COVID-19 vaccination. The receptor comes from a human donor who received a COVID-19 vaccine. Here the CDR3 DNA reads TGTGCCAGCAGCCGAGAGGGGGGGCATCCCGGGGAGCTGTTTTTT. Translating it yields CASSREGGHPGELFF.